The T cell receptor (beta chain) under discussion was sequenced for a study of Ad26.COV2.S vaccination and SARS-CoV-2 variants. Turning to the study itself: Participant was drawn from the COV1001 Ad26.COV2.S trial arm. Broader study findings: Substantial response breadth was reportedly seen for spike-specific CD8+ and CD4+ T cells after vaccination. Placebo recipients trailed vaccine recipients in spike-specific TCR breadth. Total T cell responses, in the TCR breadth and depth analyses, may have been underestimated.

The sample's treatment: about 20 received Ad26.COV2.S at low or high dose, single or two shots; 5 received placebo; per-sample allocation not given. Following the first vaccine or placebo injection, samples were taken on day 63. Trimming cost V 0 bases and J 1 base; bases outside gene matches: 8. This CDR3 contains 19 residues. Germline lookup yields CDR1 MNHNS and CDR2 SASEGT. As for this clone: Its antigen remains unidentified.

The table came from immunoSEQ multiplex PCR; TCRdb's copy has only in-frame clones and leaves some out. The table has 350,000 to 500,000 clones, 75% to 95% seen once; the top ten hold 9% to 15%. The material was peripheral blood, obtained in a trial of Ad26.COV2.S vaccine versus placebo. V and J are TRBV6-1 and TRBJ2-1; 11 positions match TRBD2. The receptor was derived from a person aged 18 to 59 who received the Ad26.COV2.S COVID-19 vaccine or a placebo. CDR3 residues: CASSEALPTSGISYNEQFF. The DNA for the CDR3 is TGTGCCAGCAGTGAAGCGCTCCCGACTAGCGGGATATCCTACAATGAGCAGTTCTTC.